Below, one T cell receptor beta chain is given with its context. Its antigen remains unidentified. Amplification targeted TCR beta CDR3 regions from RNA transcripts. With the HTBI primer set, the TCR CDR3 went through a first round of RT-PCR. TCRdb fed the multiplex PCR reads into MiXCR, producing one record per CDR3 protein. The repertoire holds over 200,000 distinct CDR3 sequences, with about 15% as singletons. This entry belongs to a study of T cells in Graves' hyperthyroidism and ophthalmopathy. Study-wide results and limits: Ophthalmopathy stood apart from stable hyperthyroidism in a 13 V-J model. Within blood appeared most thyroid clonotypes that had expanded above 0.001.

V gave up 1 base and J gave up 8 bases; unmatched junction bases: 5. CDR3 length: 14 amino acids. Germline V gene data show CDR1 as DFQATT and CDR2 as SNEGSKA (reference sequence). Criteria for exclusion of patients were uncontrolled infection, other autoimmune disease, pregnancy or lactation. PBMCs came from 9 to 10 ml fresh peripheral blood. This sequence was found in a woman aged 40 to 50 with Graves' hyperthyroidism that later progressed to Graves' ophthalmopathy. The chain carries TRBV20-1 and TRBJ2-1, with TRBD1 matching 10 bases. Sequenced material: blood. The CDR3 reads CSARVGQGRDEQFF. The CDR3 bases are TGCAGTGCTAGAGTGGGACAGGGGAGGGATGAGCAGTTCTTC.